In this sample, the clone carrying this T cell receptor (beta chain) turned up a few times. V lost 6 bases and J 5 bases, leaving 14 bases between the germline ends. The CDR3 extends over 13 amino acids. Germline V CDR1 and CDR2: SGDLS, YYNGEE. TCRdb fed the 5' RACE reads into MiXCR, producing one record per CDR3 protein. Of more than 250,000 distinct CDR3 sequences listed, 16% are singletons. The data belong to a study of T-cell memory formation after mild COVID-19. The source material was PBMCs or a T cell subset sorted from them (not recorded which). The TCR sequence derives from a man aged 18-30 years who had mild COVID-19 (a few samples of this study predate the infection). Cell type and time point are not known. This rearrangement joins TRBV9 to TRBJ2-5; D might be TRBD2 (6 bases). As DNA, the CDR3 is TGTGCCAGCACGGGCGGGGACGGGGAGACCCAGTACTTC. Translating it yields CASTGGDGETQYF.